This T cell receptor beta chain is drawn from a study of identical twins. The authors used template switching to add a universal primer site and gave cDNA unique molecular identifiers. From the 5' RACE reads, TCRdb called clonotypes with MiXCR, one entry per CDR3 protein. The table includes around 250,000 distinct CDR3 sequences, about 8% detected once. The table lists this clonotype with many counts. The antigen remains unidentified. This CDR3 is built from 11 residues. V dropped 3 bases and J dropped 13 bases, with 11 bases sitting between them. All donors were healthy, and all were Caucasian. Study-wide results and limits: Modeled out-of-frame TCR alpha sharing in monozygotic twins fell below observed levels. Possibly, invariant MAIT and iNKT cells partly confounded zero-insertion analyses.

Another study also made use of these data, one on yellow fever vaccine responses in identical twins.

The TCR sequence derives from a woman aged 18-29 years in good health. This rearrangement joins TRBV12-3 or TRBV12-4 to TRBJ2-3, with a possible D match to TRBD1 (6 bases). The sequenced material came from CD8+ T cells sorted from blood. The CDR3 region has the DNA TGTGCCAGCAGTTTGGGACAATGGGAGTATTTT. Protein: CASSLGQWEYF.